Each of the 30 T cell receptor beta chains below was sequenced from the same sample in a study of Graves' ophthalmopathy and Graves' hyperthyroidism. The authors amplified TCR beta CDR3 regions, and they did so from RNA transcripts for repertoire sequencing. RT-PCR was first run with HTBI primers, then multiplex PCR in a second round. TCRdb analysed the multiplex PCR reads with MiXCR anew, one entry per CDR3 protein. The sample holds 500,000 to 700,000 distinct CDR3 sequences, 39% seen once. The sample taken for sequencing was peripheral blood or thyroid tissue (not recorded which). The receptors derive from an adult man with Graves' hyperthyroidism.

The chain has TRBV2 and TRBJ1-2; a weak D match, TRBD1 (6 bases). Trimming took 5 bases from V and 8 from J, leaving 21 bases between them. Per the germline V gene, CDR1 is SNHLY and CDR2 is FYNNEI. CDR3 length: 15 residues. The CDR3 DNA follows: TGTGCCAGCAGTCGTGAGACAGGTGTTCCCGGAGGCTACACCTTC. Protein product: CASSRETGVPGGYTF.

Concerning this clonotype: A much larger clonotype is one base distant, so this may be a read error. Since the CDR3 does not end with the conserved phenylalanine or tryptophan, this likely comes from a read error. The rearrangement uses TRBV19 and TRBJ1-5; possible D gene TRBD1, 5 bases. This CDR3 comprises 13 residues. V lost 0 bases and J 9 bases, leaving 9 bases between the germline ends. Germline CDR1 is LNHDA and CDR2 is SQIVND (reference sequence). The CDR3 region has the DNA TGTGCCAGTAGTATAGAGGGGGTGGGGCCCCAGCATCTT. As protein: CASSIEGVGPQHL.

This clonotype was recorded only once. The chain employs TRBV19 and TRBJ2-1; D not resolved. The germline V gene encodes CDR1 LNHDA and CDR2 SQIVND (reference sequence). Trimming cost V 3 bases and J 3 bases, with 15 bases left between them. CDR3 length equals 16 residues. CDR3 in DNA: TGTGCCAGTAGTATCCAGACCGACCCGAACTACAATGAGCAGTTCTTC. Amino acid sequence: CASSIQTDPNYNEQFF.

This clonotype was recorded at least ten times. In DNA form, the CDR3 reads TGTGCCAGCAGCCCGGGACAGGGCACGCTCTCGCATGAAAAACTGTTTTTT. Translating it yields CASSPGQGTLSHEKLFF. The rearrangement joins TRBV7-9 to TRBJ1-4, with TRBD1 identical over 9 bases. From germline, CDR1 is SEHNR and CDR2 FQNEAQ (reference sequence). This CDR3 has 17 amino acids. Trimming at V came to 5 bases and at J to 6 bases, leaving 13 bases not matched to a gene.

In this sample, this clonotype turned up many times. The CDR3, as DNA: TGTGCCAGCAGCTCCGATCGGGCTTCCTACAATGAGCAGTTCTTC. It codes for CASSSDRASYNEQFF. V usage is TRBV7-8 and J usage is TRBJ2-1; no reliable D call. In germline, CDR1 is SGHVS, CDR2 FQNEAQ. This CDR3 comprises 15 residues. V dropped 4 bases and J dropped 1 base, with 11 bases sitting between them.

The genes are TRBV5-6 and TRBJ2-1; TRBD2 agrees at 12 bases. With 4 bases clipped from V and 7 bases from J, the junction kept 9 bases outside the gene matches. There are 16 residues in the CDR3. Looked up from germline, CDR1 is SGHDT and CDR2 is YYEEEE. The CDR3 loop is CASSDYLAGGVNEQFF. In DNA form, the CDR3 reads TGTGCCAGCAGCGACTACCTAGCGGGAGGGGTTAATGAGCAGTTCTTC.

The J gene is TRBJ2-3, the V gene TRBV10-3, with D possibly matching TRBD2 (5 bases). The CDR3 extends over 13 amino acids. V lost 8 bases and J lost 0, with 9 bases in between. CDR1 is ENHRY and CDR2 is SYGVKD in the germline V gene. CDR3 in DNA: TGTGCCATCGGACTGGATAGCACAGATACGCAGTATTTT. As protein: CAIGLDSTDTQYF.

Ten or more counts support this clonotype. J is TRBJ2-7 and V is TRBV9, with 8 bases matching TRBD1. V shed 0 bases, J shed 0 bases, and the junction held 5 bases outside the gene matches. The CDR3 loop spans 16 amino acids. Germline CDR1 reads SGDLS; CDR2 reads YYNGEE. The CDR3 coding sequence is TGTGCCAGCAGCGTAGGTGGACAGGGAAGCTCCTACGAGCAGTACTTC. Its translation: CASSVGGQGSSYEQYF. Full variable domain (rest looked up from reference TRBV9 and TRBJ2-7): DSGVTQTPKHLITATGQRVTLRCSPRSGDLSVYWYQQSLDQGLQFLIQYYNGEERAKGNILERFSAQQFPDLHSELNLSSLELGDSALYFCASSVGGQGSSYEQYFGPGTRLTVT.

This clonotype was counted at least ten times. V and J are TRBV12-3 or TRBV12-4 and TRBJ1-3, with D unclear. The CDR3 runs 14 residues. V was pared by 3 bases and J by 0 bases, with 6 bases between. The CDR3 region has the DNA TGTGCCAGCAGTTTTTCAGTCTCTGGAAACACCATATATTTT. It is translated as CASSFSVSGNTIYF.

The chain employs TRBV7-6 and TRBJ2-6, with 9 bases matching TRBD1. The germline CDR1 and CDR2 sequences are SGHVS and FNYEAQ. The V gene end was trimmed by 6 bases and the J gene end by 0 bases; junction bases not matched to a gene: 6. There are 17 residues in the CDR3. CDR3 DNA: TGTGCCAGCAGGCAAAGACAGGGGGGCTCTGGGGCCAACGTCCTGACTTTC. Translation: CASRQRQGGSGANVLTF.

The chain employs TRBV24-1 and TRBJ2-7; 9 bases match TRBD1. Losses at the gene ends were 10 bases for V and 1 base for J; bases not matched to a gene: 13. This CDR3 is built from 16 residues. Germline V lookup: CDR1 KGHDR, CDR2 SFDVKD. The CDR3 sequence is CATGGASGQGSYEQYF. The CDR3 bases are TGTGCCACTGGGGGGGCATCGGGACAGGGATCCTACGAGCAGTACTTC.

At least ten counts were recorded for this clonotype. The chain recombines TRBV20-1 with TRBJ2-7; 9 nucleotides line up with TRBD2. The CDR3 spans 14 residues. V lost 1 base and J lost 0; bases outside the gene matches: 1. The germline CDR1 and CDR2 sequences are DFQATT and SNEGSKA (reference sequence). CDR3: CSARVLAGSYEQYF. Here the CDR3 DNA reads TGCAGTGCTAGAGTACTAGCGGGCTCCTACGAGCAGTACTTC.

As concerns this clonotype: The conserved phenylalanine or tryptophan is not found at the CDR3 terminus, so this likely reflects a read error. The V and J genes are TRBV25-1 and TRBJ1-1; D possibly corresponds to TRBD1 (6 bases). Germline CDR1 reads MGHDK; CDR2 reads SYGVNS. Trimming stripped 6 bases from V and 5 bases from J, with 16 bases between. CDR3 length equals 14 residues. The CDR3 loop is CASSQGGGRTEAFS. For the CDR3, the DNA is TGTGCCAGCAGCCAAGGAGGGGGAAGGACTGAAGCTTTCTCT.

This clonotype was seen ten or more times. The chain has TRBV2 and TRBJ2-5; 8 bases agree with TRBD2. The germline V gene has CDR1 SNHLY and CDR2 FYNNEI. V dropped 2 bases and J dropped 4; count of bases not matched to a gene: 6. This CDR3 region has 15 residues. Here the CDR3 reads CASSEQGGGIETQYF. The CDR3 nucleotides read TGTGCCAGCAGTGAACAGGGCGGGGGGATAGAGACCCAGTACTTC.

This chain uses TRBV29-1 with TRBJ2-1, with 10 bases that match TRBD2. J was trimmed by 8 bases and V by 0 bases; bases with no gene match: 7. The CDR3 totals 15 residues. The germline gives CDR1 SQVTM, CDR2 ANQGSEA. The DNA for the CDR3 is TGCAGCGTTGAAGACTGGGCTAGCGGGAGTCATGAGCAGTTCTTC. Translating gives CSVEDWASGSHEQFF.

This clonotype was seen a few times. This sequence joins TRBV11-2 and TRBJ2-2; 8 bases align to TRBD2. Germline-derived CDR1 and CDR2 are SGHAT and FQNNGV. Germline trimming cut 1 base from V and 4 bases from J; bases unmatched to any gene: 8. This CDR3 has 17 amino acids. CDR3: CASSLGSAGGSTGELFF. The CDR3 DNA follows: TGTGCCAGCAGCTTAGGTTCTGCGGGGGGATCCACCGGGGAGCTGTTTTTT.

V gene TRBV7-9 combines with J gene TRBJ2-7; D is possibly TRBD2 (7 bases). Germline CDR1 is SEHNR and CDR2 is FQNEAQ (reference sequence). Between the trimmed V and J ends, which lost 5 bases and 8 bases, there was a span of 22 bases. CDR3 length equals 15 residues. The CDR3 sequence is CASSITGTNQPQQYF. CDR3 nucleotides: TGTGCCAGCAGCATCACAGGGACTAATCAGCCCCAGCAGTACTTC.

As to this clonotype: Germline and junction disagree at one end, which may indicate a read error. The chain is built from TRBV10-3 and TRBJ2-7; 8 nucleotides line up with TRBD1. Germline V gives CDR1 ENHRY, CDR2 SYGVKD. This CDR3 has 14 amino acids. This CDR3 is CATGGQGNTGELYF. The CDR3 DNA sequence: TGTGCCACCGGAGGACAGGGCAACACCGGGGAGCTGTACTTC.

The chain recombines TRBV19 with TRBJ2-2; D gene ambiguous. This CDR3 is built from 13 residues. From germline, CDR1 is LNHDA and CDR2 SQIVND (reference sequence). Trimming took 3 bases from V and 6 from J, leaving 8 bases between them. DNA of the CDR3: TGTGCCAGTAGTATCCCCGGGTCCGGGGAGCTGTTTTTT. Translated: CASSIPGSGELFF.

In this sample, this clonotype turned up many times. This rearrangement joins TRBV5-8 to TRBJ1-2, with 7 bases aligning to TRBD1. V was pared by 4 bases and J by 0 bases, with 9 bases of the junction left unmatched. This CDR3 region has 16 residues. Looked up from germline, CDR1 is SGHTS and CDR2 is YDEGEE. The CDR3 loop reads CASSHSGQAANYGYTF. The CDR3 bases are TGTGCCAGCAGCCACTCCGGACAGGCCGCTAACTATGGCTACACCTTC.

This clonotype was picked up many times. The CDR3 loop reads CASSVAGSNTEAFF. DNA for the CDR3: TGTGCCAGCAGCGTAGCCGGGAGTAACACTGAAGCTTTCTTT. The chain has TRBV9 and TRBJ1-1; D unresolved. V lost 0 bases to trimming and J lost 2 bases, with 8 bases between them. Germline CDR1 reads SGDLS; CDR2 reads YYNGEE. There are 14 residues in the CDR3. Full variable domain (missing parts from reference TRBV9 and TRBJ1-1): DSGVTQTPKHLITATGQRVTLRCSPRSGDLSVYWYQQSLDQGLQFLIQYYNGEERAKGNILERFSAQQFPDLHSELNLSSLELGDSALYFCASSVAGSNTEAFFGQGTRLTVV.

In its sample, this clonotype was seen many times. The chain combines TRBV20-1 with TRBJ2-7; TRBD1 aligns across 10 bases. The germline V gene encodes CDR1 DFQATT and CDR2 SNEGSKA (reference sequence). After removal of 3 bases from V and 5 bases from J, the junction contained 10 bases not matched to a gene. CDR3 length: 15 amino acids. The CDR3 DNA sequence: TGCAGTGCTAGCGGGGCCGGGACAGGGGATAACGAGCAGTACTTC. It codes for CSASGAGTGDNEQYF.

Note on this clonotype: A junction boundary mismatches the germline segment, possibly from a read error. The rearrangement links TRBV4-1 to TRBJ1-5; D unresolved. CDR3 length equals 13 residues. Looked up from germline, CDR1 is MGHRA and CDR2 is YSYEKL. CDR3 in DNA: TGCGCCAGCAGCCAAGATTTGAATCGGCCCCAGCATTTT. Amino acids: CASSQDLNRPQHF.

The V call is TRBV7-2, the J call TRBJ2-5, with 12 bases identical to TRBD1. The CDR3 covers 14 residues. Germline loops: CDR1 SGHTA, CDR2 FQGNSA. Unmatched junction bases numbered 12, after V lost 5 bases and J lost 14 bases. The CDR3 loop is CASSNPGTGGAYYF. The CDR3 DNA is TGTGCCAGCAGCAATCCAGGGACAGGGGGCGCGTATTACTTC.

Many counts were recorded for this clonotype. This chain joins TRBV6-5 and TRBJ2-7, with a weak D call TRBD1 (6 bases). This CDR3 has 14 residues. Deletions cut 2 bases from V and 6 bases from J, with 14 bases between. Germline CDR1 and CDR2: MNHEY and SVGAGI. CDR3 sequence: CASSYGPGVSEQYF. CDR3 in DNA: TGTGCCAGCAGTTACGGACCAGGGGTAAGCGAGCAGTACTTC.

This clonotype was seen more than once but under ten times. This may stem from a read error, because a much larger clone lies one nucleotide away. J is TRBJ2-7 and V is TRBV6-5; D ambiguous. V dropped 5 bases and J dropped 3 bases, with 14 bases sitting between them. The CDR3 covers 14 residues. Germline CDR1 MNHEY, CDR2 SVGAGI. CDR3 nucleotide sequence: TGTGCCAGCAGTCCGCCACGGAACGGCTACGAGCAGTACTTC. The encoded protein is CASSPPRNGYEQYF.

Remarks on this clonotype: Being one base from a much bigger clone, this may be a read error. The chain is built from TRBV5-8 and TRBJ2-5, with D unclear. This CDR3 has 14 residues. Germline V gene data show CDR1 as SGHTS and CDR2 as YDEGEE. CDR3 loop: CATSQGTREETQYF. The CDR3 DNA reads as TGTGCCACCAGCCAAGGCACTCGAGAAGAGACCCAGTACTTC.

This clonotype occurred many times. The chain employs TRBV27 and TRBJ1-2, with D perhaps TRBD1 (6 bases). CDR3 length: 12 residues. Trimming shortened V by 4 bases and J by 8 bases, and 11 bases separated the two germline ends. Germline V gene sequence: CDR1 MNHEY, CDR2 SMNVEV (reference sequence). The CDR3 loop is CASSSDSFGYTF. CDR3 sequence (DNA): TGTGCCAGCAGTTCGGACAGTTTCGGCTACACCTTC.

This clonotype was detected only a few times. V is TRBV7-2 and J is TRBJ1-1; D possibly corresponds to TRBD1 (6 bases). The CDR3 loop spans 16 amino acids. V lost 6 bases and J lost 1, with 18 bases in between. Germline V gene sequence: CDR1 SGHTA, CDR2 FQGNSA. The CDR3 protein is CASSLSGGASNTEAFF. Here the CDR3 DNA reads TGTGCCAGCAGTTTATCTGGGGGCGCATCGAACACTGAAGCTTTCTTT.

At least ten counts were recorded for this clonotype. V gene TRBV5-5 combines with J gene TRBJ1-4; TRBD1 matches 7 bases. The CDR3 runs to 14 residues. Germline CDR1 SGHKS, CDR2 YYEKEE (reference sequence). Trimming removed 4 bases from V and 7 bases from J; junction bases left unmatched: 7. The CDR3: CASSGDSQVEKLFF. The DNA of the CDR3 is TGTGCCAGCAGCGGGGACAGTCAAGTTGAAAAACTGTTTTTT.